One and the same sample provided the 15 T cell receptor beta chains below, sequenced in a study of regulatory T cells in long-lasting Graves disease. Noted time point: newly diagnosed GD, antithyroid drugs for less than 3 months. RNA extracted from PBMCs served as the sequencing template. Sequencing libraries for TCR beta were prepared with iRepertoire HTBI primers and Arm-PCR of CDR3 regions. Via MiXCR, TCRdb re-called the multiplex PCR reads, giving one row per CDR3 protein. The top ten hold 16% of the sample, which has some 400,000 distinct CDR3 sequences, just under 15% seen once. These data also featured in a second study, about T cells in Graves' hyperthyroidism and ophthalmopathy.

The sequences come from peripheral blood mononuclear cells (PBMCs), collected at new diagnosis, from a patient treated with antithyroid drugs. The receptors come from a woman under 40 with Graves disease.

This clonotype was seen only a few times. V is TRBV24-1 and J is TRBJ2-1; D gene ambiguous. The CDR3 is 15 amino acids. CDR1 is KGHDR and CDR2 is SFDVKD in the germline V gene. Trimming removed 7 bases at V and 0 bases at J, with 12 bases between. CDR3 in DNA: TGTGCCACCAGCTCACAGAGGAGCTCCTACAATGAGCAGTTCTTC. Protein: CATSSQRSSYNEQFF.

This clonotype was recorded at least ten times. The genes are TRBV29-1 and TRBJ1-1; D uncertain. This CDR3 is built from 11 residues. V gave up 2 bases and J gave up 4 bases, with 5 bases separating them. Germline CDR1 is SQVTM and CDR2 is ANQGSEA. The CDR3 region has the DNA TGCAGCGTTGAATGGGTCACTGAAGCTTTCTTT. This encodes CSVEWVTEAFF.

This clonotype was counted only a few times. This chain joins TRBV27 and TRBJ1-5, with D perhaps TRBD1 (5 bases). The germline V gene has CDR1 MNHEY and CDR2 SMNVEV (reference sequence). Trimming cost V 5 bases and J 5 bases, with 13 bases left between them. The CDR3 has 14 amino acids. The CDR3 DNA reads as TGTGCCAGCAGTGACCCGGGCAGGGATCAGCCCCAGCATTTT. Translated, it gives CASSDPGRDQPQHF.

In its sample, this clonotype was seen many times. The chain is built from TRBV25-1 and TRBJ2-1, with D possibly TRBD1 on 6 matching bases. The length of the CDR3 is 18 residues. Trimming left V 2 bases short and J 8 bases short, with 25 bases between. The V gene's germline CDR1 is MGHDK and CDR2 SYGVNS. CDR3 coding DNA: TGTGCCAGCAGTGAAGGTGGGTGGACAGCCTCCGCTGGCGATGAGCAGTTCTTC. Its protein is CASSEGGWTASAGDEQFF.

This clonotype was seen many times. The genes are TRBV27 and TRBJ2-1, with D possibly being TRBD2 (6 bases). Germline values: CDR1 MNHEY, CDR2 SMNVEV (reference sequence). V lost 3 bases and J 13 bases, leaving 10 bases between the germline ends. The CDR3 is made up of 11 amino acids. The CDR3 here is CASSFGAGQFF. In DNA form, the CDR3 reads TGTGCCAGCAGTTTCGGGGCGGGACAGTTCTTC.

The chain has TRBV4-2 and TRBJ2-2, with a weak D call TRBD2 (6 bases). This CDR3 has 15 amino acids. Deletions cut 1 base from V and 6 bases from J, with 12 bases between. Germline assignment: CDR1 LGHNA and CDR2 YNFKEQ. This CDR3 reads CASSQGRAGSGELFF. In DNA form, the CDR3 reads TGTGCCAGCAGCCAAGGCCGGGCGGGATCCGGGGAGCTGTTTTTT.

The chain uses TRBV27 and TRBJ1-1; the D is unclear. CDR1 MNHEY and CDR2 SMNVEV come from the germline V gene (reference sequence). The CDR3 is 14 residues long. Trimming stripped 7 bases from V and 2 bases from J, with 14 bases between. The CDR3 coding sequence is TGTGCCAGCACCCCGTTTGGCAGTAACACTGAAGCTTTCTTT. Protein sequence: CASTPFGSNTEAFF.

At least ten counts were recorded for this clonotype. This rearrangement joins TRBV20-1 to TRBJ2-5; no firm D call. V was pared by 3 bases and J by 3 bases, with 5 bases between. The CDR3 runs 11 residues. CDR1 and CDR2 from the germline V gene are DFQATT and SNEGSKA (reference sequence). CDR3 residues: CSARWEETQYF. CDR3 DNA sequence: TGCAGTGCTAGGTGGGAAGAGACCCAGTACTTC.

This clonotype was recorded many times. The chain is built from TRBV5-6 and TRBJ2-1; 8 bases match TRBD1. J lost 10 bases, V lost 2 bases, and 5 bases had no gene match. CDR3 size: 13 residues. CDR1 and CDR2 from the germline V gene are SGHDT and YYEEEE. CDR3 sequence reads: CASSFDRGGEQFF. The CDR3 region has the DNA TGTGCCAGCAGCTTCGACAGGGGAGGAGAGCAGTTCTTC.

In its sample, this clonotype was seen a few times. The chain's CDR3 is CASSTREGPMRANEQFF. The DNA of the CDR3 is TGTGCCAGCAGCACCCGGGAGGGCCCCATGCGGGCCAATGAGCAGTTCTTC. The chain recombines TRBV11-3 with TRBJ2-1; 8 nucleotides align to TRBD2. The CDR3 contains 17 residues. Trimming cost V 5 bases and J 6 bases; bases outside gene matches: 15. Per the germline V gene, CDR1 is SGHNT and CDR2 is YENEEA. Full variable domain (rest looked up from reference TRBV11-3 and TRBJ2-1): EAGVVQSPRYKIIEKKQPVAFWCNPISGHNTLYWYLQNLGQGPELLIRYENEEAVDDSQLPKDRFSAERLKGVDSTLKIQPAELGDSAVYLCASSTREGPMRANEQFFGPGTRLTVL.

CDR3 coding DNA: TGCAGTGCTAGAGATAGGGGGGGTCACACTGAAGCTTTCTTT. It translates to CSARDRGGHTEAFF. The chain carries TRBV20-1 and TRBJ1-1, with TRBD1 as a possible D gene (6 bases). The CDR3 is 14 amino acids. V lost 0 bases, J lost 3 bases, and 11 bases lay in between. CDR1 DFQATT and CDR2 SNEGSKA come from the germline V gene (reference sequence).

This clonotype was seen at least ten times. This sequence joins TRBV9 and TRBJ2-1, with 8 bases identical to TRBD1. Germline V gene lookup returns CDR1 SGDLS and CDR2 YYNGEE. The CDR3 sequence is 15 residues long. V lost 4 bases and J lost 5; bases outside the gene matches: 8. The CDR3: CASSFSGQDHNEQFF. DNA for the CDR3: TGTGCCAGCAGCTTTTCGGGACAGGACCACAATGAGCAGTTCTTC.

Points on this clonotype: This sequence may be a read error, since a much larger clone differs from it by one base. J is TRBJ2-3 and V is TRBV13; 14 bases match TRBD2. TRBJ2-1 explains the end of the DNA better; the J call may be wrong. There are 17 residues in the CDR3. Germline CDR1 is PRHDT and CDR2 is FYEKMQ (reference sequence). This CDR3 reads CASSLSGTSGRSYEQFF. For the CDR3, the DNA is TGTGCCAGCAGCCTTTCAGGGACTAGCGGGAGATCATACGAGCAGTTCTTC.

This clonotype occurred many times. The chain joins TRBV3-1 to TRBJ1-2; maybe TRBD1 (5 bases). The V gene lost 3 bases and the J gene lost 1 base, with 6 bases spanning the gap. From germline, CDR1 is LGHDT and CDR2 YNNKEL (reference sequence). The CDR3 runs 13 residues. CDR3 nucleotide sequence: TGTGCCAGCAGCCAGGGGCGTAACTATGGCTACACCTTC. The encoded protein is CASSQGRNYGYTF.

This clonotype has a handful of counts. The chain carries TRBV12-3 or TRBV12-4 and TRBJ2-7; 8 bases match TRBD1. The V and J ends lost 4 bases and 2 bases, in that order; junction bases with no gene match: 13. This CDR3 is built from 17 residues. The CDR3 loop is CASSSRTRDRSPYEQYF. CDR3 DNA sequence: TGTGCCAGCAGTTCCCGAACCCGGGACAGGTCTCCCTACGAGCAGTACTTC.